Shown below are 21 T cell receptor beta chains from a single sample sequenced in a study of HIV-infected patients and healthy controls. Roughly three months, about 14 weeks, into antiretroviral therapy, follow-up blood was collected. The repertoire came from unfractionated whole blood and reflected all unsorted peripheral T cells. Reverse transcription used approximately 500 ng RNA and constant-region primers for alpha and beta. Separate chain-specific third strand synthesis with multiplexing indices produced the alpha and beta libraries. TCRdb re-called the 5' RACE reads through MiXCR, storing one row per CDR3 protein. The data contain several thousand distinct CDR3 sequences, around 8.6% of them singletons. The starting material was blood, obtained during antiretroviral therapy. All receptors derive from an adult with HIV infection.

In its sample, this clonotype was seen many times. The chain links TRBV6-6 to TRBJ2-5, with D perhaps TRBD2 (6 bases). V lost 6 bases and J lost 5, with 16 bases in between. This CDR3 comprises 14 residues. Germline CDR1 and CDR2: MNHNY and SVGAGI (reference sequence). CDR3 sequence: CASRRDLGRETQYF. CDR3 coding DNA: TGTGCCAGCAGACGAGACCTGGGGAGGGAGACCCAGTACTTC.

This clonotype was counted at least ten times. The CDR3 region is CASGFNQPQHF. The CDR3 bases are TGTGCTAGTGGGTTCAATCAGCCCCAGCATTTT. This chain joins TRBV12-5 and TRBJ1-5; D gene unclear. CDR1 is LGHNT, CDR2 FRNRAP, per germline. This CDR3 region has 11 residues. V was shortened by 6 bases and J by 3 bases, with 3 bases between the two germline ends.

In its sample, this clonotype was seen a few times. V is TRBV20-1 and J is TRBJ2-1, with 12 bases matching TRBD2. The CDR3 is 15 residues long. J was trimmed by 3 bases and V by 3 bases; bases with no gene match: 3. Germline V lookup: CDR1 DFQATT, CDR2 SNEGSKA (reference sequence). Written as DNA, the CDR3 is TGCAGTGCTAGCGTGACTAGCGGGGGCTACAATGAGCAGTTCTTC. This translates into CSASVTSGGYNEQFF.

Ten or more counts support this clonotype. The chain links TRBV7-2 to TRBJ1-6, with D tentatively TRBD1 (5 bases). The CDR3 contains 19 residues. V lost 3 bases and J lost 0, with 18 bases in between. From germline, CDR1 is SGHTA and CDR2 FQGNSA. The CDR3 sequence is CASSFKGPRILSYNSPLHF. CDR3 DNA: TGTGCCAGCAGCTTCAAGGGGCCTCGCATCCTCTCCTATAATTCACCCCTCCACTTT. Full variable domain (missing parts from reference TRBV7-2 and TRBJ1-6): GAGVSQSPSNKVTEKGKDVELRCDPISGHTALYWYRQSLGQGLEFLIYFQGNSAPDKSGLPSDRFSAERTGGSVSTLTIQRTQQEDSAVYLCASSFKGPRILSYNSPLHFGNGTRLTVT.

The chain couples TRBV28 to TRBJ2-7; D unresolved. The germline CDR1 and CDR2 sequences are MDHEN and SYDVKM. The V gene lost 8 bases and the J gene lost 0 bases, with 8 bases spanning the gap. The CDR3 runs to 12 residues. The CDR3 is CASAKFSYEQYF. CDR3 DNA: TGTGCCAGCGCTAAGTTCTCCTACGAGCAGTACTTC.

This sequence joins TRBV6-1 and TRBJ2-7; D is uncertain. Per germline, CDR1 MNHNS and CDR2 SASEGT. The CDR3 runs 15 residues. V lost 3 bases, J lost 2 bases, and 14 bases lay in between. CDR3 loop: CASSEGLGRTYEQYF. The CDR3, as DNA: TGTGCCAGCAGTGAGGGTTTAGGCAGAACCTACGAGCAGTACTTC.

This clonotype showed up many times. V gene TRBV9 combines with J gene TRBJ2-5, with D perhaps TRBD2 (6 bases). CDR1 is SGDLS, CDR2 YYNGEE, per germline. This CDR3 is built from 13 residues. The V and J ends lost 4 bases and 4 bases respectively, with 11 bases between them. The CDR3 bases are TGTGCCAGCAGCCCCGGGGGTGGAGAGACCCAGTACTTC. It translates to CASSPGGGETQYF. The entire variable domain, with the rest obtained from reference TRBV9 and TRBJ2-5, is as follows: DSGVTQTPKHLITATGQRVTLRCSPRSGDLSVYWYQQSLDQGLQFLIQYYNGEERAKGNILERFSAQQFPDLHSELNLSSLELGDSALYFCASSPGGGETQYFGPGTRLLVL.

Sample share makes this clonotype medium-sized (0.01 to 0.1%). The V and J genes are TRBV4-1 and TRBJ1-4; D is unclear. This CDR3 comprises 14 residues. Trimming shortened V by 3 bases and J by 5 bases, and 10 bases separated the two germline ends. In germline, CDR1 is MGHRA, CDR2 YSYEKL. This CDR3 is CASSHPLRNEKLFF. In nucleotides, the CDR3 is TGCGCCAGCAGCCACCCGTTACGCAATGAAAAACTGTTTTTT.

This clonotype came up many times. The chain uses TRBV29-1 and TRBJ1-2; 7 bases are shared with TRBD1. V was pared by 5 bases and J by 8 bases, with 8 bases of the junction left unmatched. Germline values: CDR1 SQVTM, CDR2 ANQGSEA. The CDR3 is 12 amino acids. The CDR3 bases are TGCAGCGTTCGCGAGGGGGCGCGGGGCTACACCTTC. Translating gives CSVREGARGYTF.

The chain combines TRBV27 with TRBJ1-5; no definite D call. The V gene lost 2 bases and the J gene lost 3 bases, with 11 bases spanning the gap. The germline CDR1 and CDR2 sequences are MNHEY and SMNVEV (reference sequence). This CDR3 is 15 amino acids long. The CDR3 loop reads CASSLQYSVNQPQHF. The CDR3 DNA reads as TGTGCCAGCAGTTTACAATACAGTGTCAATCAGCCCCAGCATTTT.

This clonotype has only a few counts. The chain couples TRBV7-9 to TRBJ2-5, with D possibly being TRBD2 (6 bases). The V gene's germline CDR1 is SEHNR and CDR2 FQNEAQ (reference sequence). V shed 5 bases and J shed 4 bases, with 14 bases lying between them. This CDR3 contains 14 residues. CDR3 in amino acids: CASSPPGLLETQYF. The CDR3 coding sequence is TGTGCCAGCAGCCCCCCGGGACTTCTAGAGACCCAGTACTTC.

This clonotype was recorded many times. The chain's CDR3 is CASSQGDYLNTQYF. Here the CDR3 DNA reads TGTGCCAGCAGCCAAGGGGACTACTTAAATACGCAGTATTTT. The gene calls are TRBV3-1 and TRBJ2-3, with TRBD2 matching over 7 bases. The CDR3 is made up of 14 amino acids. From germline, CDR1 is LGHDT and CDR2 YNNKEL (reference sequence). Losses at the gene ends were 1 base for V and 7 bases for J; bases not matched to a gene: 5.

This chain links TRBV11-2 with TRBJ1-1; 8 nucleotides align to TRBD1. Germline trimming cut 1 base from V and 2 bases from J; bases unmatched to any gene: 9. The CDR3 sequence is 17 residues long. From germline, CDR1 is SGHAT and CDR2 FQNNGV. The chain's CDR3 is CASSLAGGAGKNTEAFF. The CDR3 DNA reads TGTGCCAGCAGCTTAGCAGGGGGCGCAGGGAAAAACACTGAAGCTTTCTTT.

This clonotype was recorded at least ten times. J is TRBJ1-2 and V is TRBV11-2, with a tentative D call TRBD1 (5 bases). The CDR3 sequence is 13 residues long. V was shortened by 3 bases and J by 4 bases, with 9 bases between the two germline ends. Germline loops: CDR1 SGHAT, CDR2 FQNNGV. The CDR3 region is CASSFDRIYGYTF. Here the CDR3 DNA reads TGTGCCAGCAGCTTCGACAGAATCTATGGCTACACCTTC.

By share, this clonotype counts as medium-sized. The rearrangement uses TRBV6-1 and TRBJ2-7; no clear D gene. Germline V gene data show CDR1 as MNHNS and CDR2 as SASEGT. The CDR3 is made up of 14 amino acids. Trimming stripped 5 bases from V and 1 base from J, with 12 bases between. In DNA form, the CDR3 reads TGTGCCAGCAGTATCCAGGAAGATTCCTACGAGCAGTACTTC. Residues: CASSIQEDSYEQYF.

This clonotype occurred many times. The V gene is TRBV5-6, the J gene TRBJ2-1, with TRBD2 matching 10 bases. J was trimmed by 0 bases and V by 5 bases; bases with no gene match: 11. CDR1 is SGHDT, CDR2 YYEEEE, per germline. CDR3 size: 18 residues. The CDR3 nucleotides read TGTGCCAGCAGGGAGGCTAGCGGGGGCCTGAGCTCCTACAATGAGCAGTTCTTC. It encodes CASREASGGLSSYNEQFF. Full variable domain (rest looked up from reference TRBV5-6 and TRBJ2-1): DAGVTQSPTHLIKTRGQQVTLRCSPKSGHDTVSWYQQALGQGPQFIFQYYEEEERQRGNFPDRFSGHQFPNYSSELNVNALLLGDSALYLCASREASGGLSSYNEQFFGPGTRLTVL.

This clonotype has at least ten counts. The chain joins TRBV7-2 to TRBJ1-1, with D hard to call. The CDR3 has 15 amino acids. The V end was cut by 3 bases, the J end by 0 bases, with 11 bases between. CDR1 is SGHTA, CDR2 FQGNSA, per germline. The CDR3 sequence: CASSFPSPMNTEAFF. The CDR3 nucleotides are TGTGCCAGCAGCTTCCCCAGCCCTATGAACACTGAAGCTTTCTTT.

By frequency in the sample, this clonotype is medium-sized. The J gene is TRBJ2-7, the V gene TRBV13, with 12 bases identical to TRBD1. J lost 7 bases, V lost 6 bases, and 10 bases had no gene match. The CDR3 runs 15 residues. Germline CDR1 PRHDT, CDR2 FYEKMQ (reference sequence). The chain's CDR3 is CASSSPGQGAEEQYF. CDR3 nucleotides: TGTGCCAGCAGTTCTCCGGGACAGGGGGCGGAAGAGCAGTACTTC.

The rearrangement links TRBV28 to TRBJ1-2; D not certain. The CDR3 contains 13 residues. With 4 bases removed from V and 2 bases from J, the gap between germline ends came to 8 bases. Germline V gene data show CDR1 as MDHEN and CDR2 as SYDVKM. The CDR3 region is CASSSGINYGYTF. For the CDR3, the DNA is TGTGCCAGCAGTTCGGGTATCAACTATGGCTACACCTTC.

By share, this clonotype ranks as medium-sized. This chain joins TRBV19 and TRBJ1-1; D is uncertain. The CDR3 is made up of 14 amino acids. V was trimmed by 5 bases and J by 3 bases, leaving 13 bases between them. Germline V gene sequence: CDR1 LNHDA, CDR2 SQIVND (reference sequence). CDR3 DNA: TGTGCCAGTAGTGCCTACAAAGGAGACACTGAAGCTTTCTTT. Protein sequence: CASSAYKGDTEAFF.

The chain uses TRBV27 and TRBJ2-5; 8 nucleotides align to TRBD1. In germline, CDR1 is MNHEY, CDR2 SMNVEV (reference sequence). The CDR3 extends over 16 amino acids. V dropped 5 bases and J dropped 2; count of bases not matched to a gene: 10. CDR3: CASSLIGQGEQETQYF. The DNA of the CDR3 is TGTGCCAGCAGTCTAATTGGACAGGGTGAACAAGAGACCCAGTACTTC.